The clone carrying this T cell receptor beta chain showed up just once. Germline CDR1 reads SGHDT; CDR2 reads YYEEEE. The CDR3 spans 16 residues. V dropped 2 bases and J dropped 2; count of bases not matched to a gene: 6. Clones were read by immunoSEQ multiplex PCR, and TCRdb kept only the in-frame ones, dropping some. Of around 63,000 clones detected, 90% to 95% appear once; the ten largest clones hold almost 1.5%. The sample originates from a study of T cell changes during pregnancy in multiple sclerosis. Source: peripheral blood, taken after pregnancy. This sequence joins TRBV5-6 and TRBJ1-5; 8 positions match TRBD1. This TCR was recovered from a female donor with multiple sclerosis, enrolled in a pregnancy study. DNA for the CDR3: TGTGCCAGCAGCTTCTGGACAGGGTTGGGCAATCAGCCCCAGCATTTT. As protein: CASSFWTGLGNQPQHF.